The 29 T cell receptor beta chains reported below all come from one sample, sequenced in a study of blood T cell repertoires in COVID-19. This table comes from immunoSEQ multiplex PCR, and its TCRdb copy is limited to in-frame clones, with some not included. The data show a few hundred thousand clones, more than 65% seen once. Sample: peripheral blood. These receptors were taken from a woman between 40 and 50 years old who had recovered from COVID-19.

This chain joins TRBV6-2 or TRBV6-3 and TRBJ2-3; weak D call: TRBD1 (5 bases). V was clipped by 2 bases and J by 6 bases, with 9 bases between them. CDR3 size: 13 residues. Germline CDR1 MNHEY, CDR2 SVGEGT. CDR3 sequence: CASSYLGADTQYF. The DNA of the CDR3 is TGTGCCAGCAGTTACCTTGGGGCGGATACGCAGTATTTT.

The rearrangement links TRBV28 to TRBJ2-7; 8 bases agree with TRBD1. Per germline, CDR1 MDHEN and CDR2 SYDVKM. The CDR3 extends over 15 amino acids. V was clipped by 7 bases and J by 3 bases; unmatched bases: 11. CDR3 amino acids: CASNKPGTGDYEQYF. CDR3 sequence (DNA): TGTGCCAGCAACAAACCCGGGACAGGAGACTACGAGCAGTACTTC.

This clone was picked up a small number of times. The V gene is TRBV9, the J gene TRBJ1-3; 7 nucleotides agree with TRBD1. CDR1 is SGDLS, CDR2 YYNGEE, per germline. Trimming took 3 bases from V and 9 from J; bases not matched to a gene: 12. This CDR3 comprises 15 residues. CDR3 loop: CASSGPGTRTGTIYF. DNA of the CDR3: TGTGCCAGCAGCGGCCCCGGGACAAGGACAGGCACCATATATTTT.

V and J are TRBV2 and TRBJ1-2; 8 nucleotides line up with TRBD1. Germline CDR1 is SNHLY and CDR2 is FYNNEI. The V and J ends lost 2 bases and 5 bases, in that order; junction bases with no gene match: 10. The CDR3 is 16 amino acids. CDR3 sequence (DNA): TGTGCCAGCAGTGAAAGCCAGGGGGCGCACGTGTATGGCTACACCTTC. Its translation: CASSESQGAHVYGYTF. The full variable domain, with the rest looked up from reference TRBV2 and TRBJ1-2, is EPEVTQTPSHQVTQMGQEVILRCVPISNHLYFYWYRQILGQKVEFLVSFYNNEISEKSEIFDDQFSVERPDGSNFTLKIRSTKLEDSAMYFCASSESQGAHVYGYTFGSGTRLTVV.

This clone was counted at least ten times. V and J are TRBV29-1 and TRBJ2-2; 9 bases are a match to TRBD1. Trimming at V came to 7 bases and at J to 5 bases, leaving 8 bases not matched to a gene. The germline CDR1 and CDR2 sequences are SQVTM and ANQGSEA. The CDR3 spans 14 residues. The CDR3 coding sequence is TGCAGCGCTCCCCGGACAGGGGCTACCGGGGAGCTGTTTTTT. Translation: CSAPRTGATGELFF.

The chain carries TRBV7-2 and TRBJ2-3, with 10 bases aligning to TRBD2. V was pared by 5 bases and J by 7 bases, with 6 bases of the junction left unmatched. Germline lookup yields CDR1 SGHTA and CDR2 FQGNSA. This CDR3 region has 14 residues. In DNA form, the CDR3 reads TGTGCCAGCAGCCAGGCTAGCGGGGGAAATACGCAGTATTTT. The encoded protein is CASSQASGGNTQYF.

CDR3 nucleotide sequence: TGTGCCAGTAGTAGCGGGACAGTTCCTCACACCGGGGAGCTGTTTTTT. Its protein is CASSSGTVPHTGELFF. This chain uses TRBV19 with TRBJ2-2, with D maybe TRBD1 (7 bases). CDR1 LNHDA and CDR2 SQIVND come from the germline V gene (reference sequence). The CDR3 totals 16 residues. V lost 4 bases and J 3 bases, leaving 15 bases between the germline ends. The variable domain in full, completed from reference TRBV19 and TRBJ2-2, reads DGGITQSPKYLFRKEGQNVTLSCEQNLNHDAMYWYRQDPGQGLRLIYYSQIVNDFQKGDIAEGYSVSREKKESFPLTVTSAQKNPTAFYLCASSSGTVPHTGELFFGEGSRLTVL.

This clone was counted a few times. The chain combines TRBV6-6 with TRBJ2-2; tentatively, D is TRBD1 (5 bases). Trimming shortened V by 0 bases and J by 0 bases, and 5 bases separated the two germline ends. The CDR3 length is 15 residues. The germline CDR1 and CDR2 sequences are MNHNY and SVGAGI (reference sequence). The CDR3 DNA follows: TGTGCCAGCAGTTACTCGACAGCGAACACCGGGGAGCTGTTTTTT. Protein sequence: CASSYSTANTGELFF.

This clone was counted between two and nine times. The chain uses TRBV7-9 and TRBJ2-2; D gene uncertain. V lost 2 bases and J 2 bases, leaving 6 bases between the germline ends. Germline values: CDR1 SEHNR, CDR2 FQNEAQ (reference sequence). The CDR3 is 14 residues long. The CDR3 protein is CASSLSSNTGELFF. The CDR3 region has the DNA TGTGCCAGCAGCTTATCTTCTAACACCGGGGAGCTGTTTTTT.

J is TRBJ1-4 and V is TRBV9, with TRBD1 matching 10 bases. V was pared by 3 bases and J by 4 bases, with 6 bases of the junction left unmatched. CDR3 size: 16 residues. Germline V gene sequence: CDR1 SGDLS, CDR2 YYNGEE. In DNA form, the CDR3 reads TGTGCCAGCAGCGCCGACAGGGGGCAACTTAATGAAAAACTGTTTTTT. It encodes CASSADRGQLNEKLFF.

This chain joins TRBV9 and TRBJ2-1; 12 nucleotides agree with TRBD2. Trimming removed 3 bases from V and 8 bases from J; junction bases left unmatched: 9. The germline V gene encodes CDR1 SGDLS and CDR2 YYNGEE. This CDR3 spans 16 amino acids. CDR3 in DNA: TGTGCCAGCAGCGGTAGACTAGCGGGGGAGGTGGATGAGCAGTTCTTC. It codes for CASSGRLAGEVDEQFF.

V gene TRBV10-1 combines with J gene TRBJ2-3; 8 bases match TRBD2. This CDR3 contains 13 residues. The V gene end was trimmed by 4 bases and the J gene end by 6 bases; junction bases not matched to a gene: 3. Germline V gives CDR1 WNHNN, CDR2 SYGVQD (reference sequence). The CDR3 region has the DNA TGCGCCAGCAGTGGGACTAGCCTGGATACGCAGTATTTT. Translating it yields CASSGTSLDTQYF.

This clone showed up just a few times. Here the CDR3 DNA reads TGTGCCAGCAGTTACACCGACAGTAACACTGAAGCTTTCTTT. It translates to CASSYTDSNTEAFF. V is TRBV6-5 and J is TRBJ1-1; D perhaps matches TRBD1 (5 bases). CDR3 length: 14 residues. The germline gives CDR1 MNHEY, CDR2 SVGAGI. V was pared by 2 bases and J by 2 bases, with 9 bases between.

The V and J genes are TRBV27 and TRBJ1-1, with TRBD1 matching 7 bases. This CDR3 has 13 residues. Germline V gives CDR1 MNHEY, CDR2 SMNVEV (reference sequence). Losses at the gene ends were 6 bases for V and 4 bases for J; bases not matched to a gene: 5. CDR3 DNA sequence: TGTGCCAGCAGCCGACAGGGCGGCACTGAAGCTTTCTTT. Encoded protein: CASSRQGGTEAFF.

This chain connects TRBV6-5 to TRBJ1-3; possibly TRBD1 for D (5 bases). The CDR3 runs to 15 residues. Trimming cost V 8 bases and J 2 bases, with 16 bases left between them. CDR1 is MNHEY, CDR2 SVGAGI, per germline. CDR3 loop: CASCGFGGAGNTIYF. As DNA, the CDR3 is TGTGCCAGCTGCGGGTTCGGAGGGGCTGGAAACACCATATATTTT.

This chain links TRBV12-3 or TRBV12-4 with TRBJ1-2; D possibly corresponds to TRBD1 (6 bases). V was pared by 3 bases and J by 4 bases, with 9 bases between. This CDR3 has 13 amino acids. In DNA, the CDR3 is TGTGCCAGCAGTTTTGGACAGTCCTATGGCTACACCTTC. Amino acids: CASSFGQSYGYTF.

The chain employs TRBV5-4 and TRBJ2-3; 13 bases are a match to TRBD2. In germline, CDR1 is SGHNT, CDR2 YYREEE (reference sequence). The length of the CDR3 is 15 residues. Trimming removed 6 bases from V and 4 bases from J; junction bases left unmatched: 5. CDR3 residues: CASKTGTSGADTQYF. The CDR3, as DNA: TGTGCCAGCAAAACCGGGACTAGCGGGGCAGATACGCAGTATTTT.

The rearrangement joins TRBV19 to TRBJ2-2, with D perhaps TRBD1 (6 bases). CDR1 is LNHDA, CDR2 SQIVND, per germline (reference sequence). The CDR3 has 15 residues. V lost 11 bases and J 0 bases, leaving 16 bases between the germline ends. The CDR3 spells CAARQQGSNTGELFF. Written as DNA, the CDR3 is TGTGCCGCACGTCAACAGGGTTCGAACACCGGGGAGCTGTTTTTT. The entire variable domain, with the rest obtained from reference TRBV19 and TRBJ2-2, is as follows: DGGITQSPKYLFRKEGQNVTLSCEQNLNHDAMYWYRQDPGQGLRLIYYSQIVNDFQKGDIAEGYSVSREKKESFPLTVTSAQKNPTAFYLCAARQQGSNTGELFFGEGSRLTVL.

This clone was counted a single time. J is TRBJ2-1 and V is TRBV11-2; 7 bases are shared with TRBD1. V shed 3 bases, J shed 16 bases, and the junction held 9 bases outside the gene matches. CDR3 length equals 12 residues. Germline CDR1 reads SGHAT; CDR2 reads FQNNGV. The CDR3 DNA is TGTGCCAGCAGCTTTGAGGGGGCCCATCACTTCTTC. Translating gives CASSFEGAHHFF.

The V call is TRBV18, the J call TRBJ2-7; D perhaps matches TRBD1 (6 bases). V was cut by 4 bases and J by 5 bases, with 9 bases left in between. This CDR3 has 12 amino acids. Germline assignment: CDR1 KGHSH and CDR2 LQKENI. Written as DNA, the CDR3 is TGTGCCAGCTCACAAACAGGGAACGAGCAGTACTTC. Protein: CASSQTGNEQYF.

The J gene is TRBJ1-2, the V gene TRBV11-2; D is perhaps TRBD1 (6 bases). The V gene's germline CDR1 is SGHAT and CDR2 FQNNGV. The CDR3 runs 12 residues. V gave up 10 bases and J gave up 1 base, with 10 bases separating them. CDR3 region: CATRGGNYGYTF. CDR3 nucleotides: TGTGCCACGAGGGGGGGTAACTATGGCTACACCTTC.

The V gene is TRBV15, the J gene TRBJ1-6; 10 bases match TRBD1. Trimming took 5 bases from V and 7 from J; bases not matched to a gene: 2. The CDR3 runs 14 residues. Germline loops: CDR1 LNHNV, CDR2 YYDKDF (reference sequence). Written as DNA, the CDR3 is TGTGCCACCAGCGGGACAGGGGAAAATTCACCCCTCCACTTT. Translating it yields CATSGTGENSPLHF.

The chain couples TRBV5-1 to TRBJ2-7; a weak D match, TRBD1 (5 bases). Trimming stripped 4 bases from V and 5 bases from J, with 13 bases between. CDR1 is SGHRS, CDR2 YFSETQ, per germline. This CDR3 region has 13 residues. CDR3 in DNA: TGCGCCAGCAGCCGCCAGGGTAGTGACGAGCAGTACTTC. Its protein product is CASSRQGSDEQYF. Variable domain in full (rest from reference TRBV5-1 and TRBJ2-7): KAGVTQTPRYLIKTRGQQVTLSCSPISGHRSVSWYQQTPGQGLQFLFEYFSETQRNKGNFPGRFSGRQFSNSRSEMNVSTLELGDSALYLCASSRQGSDEQYFGPGTRLTVT.

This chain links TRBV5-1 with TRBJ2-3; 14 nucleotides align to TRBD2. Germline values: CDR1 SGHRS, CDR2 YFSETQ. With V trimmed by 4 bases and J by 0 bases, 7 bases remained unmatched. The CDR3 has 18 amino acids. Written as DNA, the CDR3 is TGCGCCAGCAGCACTCGGACTAGCGGGGGGTTTAGCACAGATACGCAGTATTTT. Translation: CASSTRTSGGFSTDTQYF.

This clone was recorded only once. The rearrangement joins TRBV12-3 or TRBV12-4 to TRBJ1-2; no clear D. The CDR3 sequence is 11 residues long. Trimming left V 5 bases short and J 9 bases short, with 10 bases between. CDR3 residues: CASSRSSSYTF. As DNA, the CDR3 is TGTGCCAGCAGTCGGAGCTCGAGCTACACCTTC.

The CDR3 bases are TGCGCCAGCAGCCCCTCCGTTTTGGAGACGGAGACCCAGTACTTC. Its protein product is CASSPSVLETETQYF. The chain recombines TRBV5-1 with TRBJ2-5; no definite D call. CDR3 length equals 15 residues. Germline lookup yields CDR1 SGHRS and CDR2 YFSETQ. Trimming removed 4 bases from V and 5 bases from J, with 18 bases in between.

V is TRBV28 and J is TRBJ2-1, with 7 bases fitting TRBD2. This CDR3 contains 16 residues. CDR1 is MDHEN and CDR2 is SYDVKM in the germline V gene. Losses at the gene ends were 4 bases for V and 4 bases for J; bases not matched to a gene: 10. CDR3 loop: CASSYFGRGSYNEQFF. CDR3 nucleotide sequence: TGTGCCAGCAGTTACTTCGGGCGGGGGAGTTACAATGAGCAGTTCTTC.

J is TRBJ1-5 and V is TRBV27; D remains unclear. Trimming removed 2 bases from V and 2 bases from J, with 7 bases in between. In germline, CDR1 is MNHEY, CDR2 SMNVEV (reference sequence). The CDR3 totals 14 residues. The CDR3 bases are TGTGCCAGCAGTTTAGAGGCCGGCAATCAGCCCCAGCATTTT. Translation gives CASSLEAGNQPQHF.

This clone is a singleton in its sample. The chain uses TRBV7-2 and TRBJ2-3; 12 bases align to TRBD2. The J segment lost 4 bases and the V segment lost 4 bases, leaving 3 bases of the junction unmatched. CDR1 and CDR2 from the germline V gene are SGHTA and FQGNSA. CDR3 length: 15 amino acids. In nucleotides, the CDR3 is TGTGCCAGCAGCTCTAGCGGGGGGGTCGCAGATACGCAGTATTTT. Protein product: CASSSSGGVADTQYF.